A selection of T cell receptor beta chains follows, all from one sample in a study of cytomegalovirus exposure and HLA in healthy donors. Sequenced by immunoSEQ multiplex PCR; TCRdb stores in-frame clones only, minus some. The table lists approximately 110,000 clones, roughly 74% of them singletons. Specimen: PBMCs. These receptor sequences come from a man in his forties in good health and CMV-seronegative. Each CDR3 is given with its conserved first and last residue. The order of the fields is V gene, D gene, J gene, clone size, CDR3 DNA, CDR3 protein. D genes are given only for firm matches. Some rows mark clone size as missing; the rest say once, few, many or name a class of expanded clone.

TRBV7-8,TRBD2,TRBJ2-1,NA,TGTGCCAGCAGCTTACTAGGACTAGCGGGGGGTGATGAGCAGTTCTTC,CASSLLGLAGGDEQFF
TRBV5-1,TRBD1,TRBJ2-5,NA,TGCGCCAGCGCGGACAGGGCCTCGGAGACCCAGTACTTC,CASADRASETQYF
TRBV4-2,NA,TRBJ2-7,few,TGTGCCAGCAGCCCGGCCGGGGGAGGAGATGATGCGACCTACGAGCAGTACTTC,CASSPAGGGDDATYEQYF
TRBV19,NA,TRBJ2-7,NA,TGTGCCAGTCAGCGGTCCCCCTCCTACGAGCAGTACTTC,CASQRSPSYEQYF
TRBV5-6,TRBD2,TRBJ2-1,NA,TGTGCCAGCAGCTTGGGGGCAAGGACTAGGTTTAATGAGCAGTTCTTC,CASSLGARTRFNEQFF
TRBV30,TRBD1,TRBJ2-7,NA,TGTGCCTGGAGTACCTTTCGATGGGACAGTTCTGGCGAGCAGTACTTC,CAWSTFRWDSSGEQYF
TRBV6-4,TRBD1,TRBJ1-4,NA,TGTGCCAAGACTCCGGGACAGGGTTCGGTTACTAATGAAAAACTGTTTTTT,CAKTPGQGSVTNEKLFF
TRBV5-1,NA,TRBJ1-5,NA,TGCGCCAGCAAAGTTGACTTGGGCAATCAGCCCCAGCATTTT,CASKVDLGNQPQHF
TRBV7-2,TRBD1,TRBJ2-5,NA,TGTGCCAGCAGCTTAGGTGACAGGGTCCAAGAGACCCAGTACTTC,CASSLGDRVQETQYF
TRBV2,NA,TRBJ1-4,NA,TGTGCCAGCGAGCGAGGGGGAACTAATGAAAAACTGTTTTTT,CASERGGTNEKLFF
TRBV9,TRBD1,TRBJ1-2,NA,TGTGCCAGCACCCCATCAACCGGGACAGGGATCAACTATGGCTACACCTTC,CASTPSTGTGINYGYTF
TRBV7-8,TRBD1,TRBJ1-2,NA,TGTGCCAGCAGCTCGACAGGGGCGCCCTATGGCTACACCTTC,CASSSTGAPYGYTF
TRBV10-3,NA,TRBJ1-3,NA,TGTGCCATCCAGGACCCAGGGAGAAACACCATATATTTT,CAIQDPGRNTIYF
TRBV6-1,NA,TRBJ1-4,NA,TGTGCCAGCAGAAAGGGGAATGAAAAACTGTTTTTT,CASRKGNEKLFF
TRBV9,NA,TRBJ1-4,NA,TGTGCCAGCAGCAGAACTGAGGGGGTCGGTGAAAAACTGTTTTTT,CASSRTEGVGEKLFF
TRBV4-2,TRBD2,TRBJ2-7,few,TGTGCCAGCAGCCCAGAAGCGGGGCCTACCTACGAGCAGTACTTC,CASSPEAGPTYEQYF
TRBV11-2,NA,TRBJ2-5,NA,TGTGCCAGCAGCCGATACCGAGACGCGGGTCTGGAGACCCAGTACTTC,CASSRYRDAGLETQYF
TRBV7-3,NA,TRBJ1-1,NA,TGTGCCAGCAGCCTAGGTGTGTCGGGAACTGAAGCTTTCTTT,CASSLGVSGTEAFF
TRBV7-9,NA,TRBJ1-5,NA,TGTGCCAGCAGCGTGGGACAAAGCAATCAGCCCCAGCATTTT,CASSVGQSNQPQHF
TRBV28,TRBD1,TRBJ1-2,NA,TGTGCCAGCTTTTCCGGGACAGGGGCGCTACCCTATGGCTACACCTTC,CASFSGTGALPYGYTF
TRBV30,NA,TRBJ1-6,NA,TGTGCCTGGATGGACAGAAATTCACCCCTCCACTTT,CAWMDRNSPLHF
TRBV4-1,NA,TRBJ2-5,NA,TGCGCCAGCAGCCAACCGACGGGGGAGACCCAGTACTTC,CASSQPTGETQYF
TRBV7-3,TRBD1,TRBJ1-2,NA,TGTGCCAGCAGCGCCGGACAGGGCTATGGCTACACCTTC,CASSAGQGYGYTF
TRBV7-9,NA,TRBJ2-2,NA,TGTGCCAGCAGCTCAAGACAAACCGGGGAGCTGTTTTTT,CASSSRQTGELFF
TRBV2,NA,TRBJ1-6,NA,TGTGCCAGCGGAGAGGACGCGGACAGTTATAATTCACCCCTCCACTTT,CASGEDADSYNSPLHF
TRBV19,TRBD2,TRBJ2-1,NA,TGTGCCAGTAGTATAACCCTTTCGGCTAGCGGGTATCGGAGCTCCTACAATGAGCAGTTCTTC,CASSITLSASGYRSSYNEQFF
TRBV27,NA,TRBJ2-2,NA,TGTGCCAGCAGTTTATCCGGGACAGGGGAGCTGTTTTTT,CASSLSGTGELFF
TRBV7-9,NA,TRBJ1-5,NA,TGTGCCAGCAGCTCCGCGTTGGAGCAGCCCCAGCATTTT,CASSSALEQPQHF
TRBV9,TRBD1,TRBJ1-1,NA,TGTGCCAGCAGCGCGCGACAGGGACCGAACACTGAAGCTTTCTTT,CASSARQGPNTEAFF
TRBV15,NA,TRBJ1-5,NA,TGTGCCACCTCAACAGGGATCAATAGCAATCAGCCCCAGCATTTT,CATSTGINSNQPQHF
TRBV7-6,NA,TRBJ2-7,NA,TGTGCCAGCAGCTTAGTCTCCGAGGGCGAGCAGTACTTC,CASSLVSEGEQYF
TRBV14,NA,TRBJ1-6,NA,TGTGCCAGCAGCTATACAGGGTCTGGCTCACCCCTCCACTTT,CASSYTGSGSPLHF
TRBV27,NA,TRBJ1-1,NA,TGTGCCAGCAGGGCAGGGGAGAGGCGCACTGAAGCTTCCTTT,CASRAGERRTEASF
TRBV7-2,NA,TRBJ2-5,NA,TGTGCCAGCAGCTTTGACAGGTACCAAGAGACCCAGTACTTC,CASSFDRYQETQYF
TRBV6-6,NA,TRBJ2-5,NA,TGTGCCAGCAGCCCACAAGAGACCCAGTACTTC,CASSPQETQYF
TRBV6-1,NA,TRBJ1-3,few,TGTGCCAGCAGTGATAATAGGTTGGGCGGAAACACCATATATTTT,CASSDNRLGGNTIYF
TRBV19,NA,TRBJ2-6,NA,TGTGCCAGTACAGTGGGAGCCGGGGCCAACGTCCTGACTTTC,CASTVGAGANVLTF
TRBV6-6,NA,TRBJ1-3,NA,TGTGCCAGCAGCCTAGGCCCGGGAGGAGGAGGAAACACCATATATTTT,CASSLGPGGGGNTIYF
TRBV7-2,NA,TRBJ1-1,few,TGTGCCAGCAGCCTATTGGGGGCAATGAACACTGAAGCTTTCTTT,CASSLLGAMNTEAFF